This T cell receptor (beta chain) was sequenced in a study of shared clonotypes between healthy human individuals. Overall study: Aged 18 to 49, the donors were a couple of women and a few men.

Splitting of CD4+ cells produced CD45RA+ naive and CD45RA-negative memory subsets. Findings and caveats of the study: Only blood samples were collected, and tissue repertoires likely differ. Despite large depth, sorted-subset datasets appeared incompletely sequenced.

Concerning this clone: What it binds is unknown. The sample contains more than one DNA sequence encoding this CDR3.

This CDR3 has 14 residues. Germline CDR1 and CDR2: MDHEN and SYDVKM. Trimming pared 6 bases from V and 0 bases from J, leaving 11 bases between. Method: immunoSEQ multiplex PCR; TCRdb's copy keeps in-frame clones and lacks some. The sample carries approximately 2.3 million clones, 85% to 95% recorded once. This chain joins TRBV28 and TRBJ2-5; no reliable D call. The clonotype comes from a man younger than 35 in good health. Some clones in this sample may be carry-over from other donors' samples. The source material was naive CD4+ T cells from PBMCs. Subset meaning: CD45RA+ positively selected. CDR3 loop: CASSPTVYQETQYF. The CDR3 bases are TGTGCCAGCAGCCCGACGGTGTACCAAGAGACCCAGTACTTC. The variable domain in full, with the rest retrieved from reference TRBV28 and TRBJ2-5, is DVKVTQSSRYLVKRTGEKVFLECVQDMDHENMFWYRQDPGLGLRLIYFSYDVKMKEKGDIPEGYSVSREKKERFSLILESASTNQTSMYLCASSPTVYQETQYFGPGTRLLVL.